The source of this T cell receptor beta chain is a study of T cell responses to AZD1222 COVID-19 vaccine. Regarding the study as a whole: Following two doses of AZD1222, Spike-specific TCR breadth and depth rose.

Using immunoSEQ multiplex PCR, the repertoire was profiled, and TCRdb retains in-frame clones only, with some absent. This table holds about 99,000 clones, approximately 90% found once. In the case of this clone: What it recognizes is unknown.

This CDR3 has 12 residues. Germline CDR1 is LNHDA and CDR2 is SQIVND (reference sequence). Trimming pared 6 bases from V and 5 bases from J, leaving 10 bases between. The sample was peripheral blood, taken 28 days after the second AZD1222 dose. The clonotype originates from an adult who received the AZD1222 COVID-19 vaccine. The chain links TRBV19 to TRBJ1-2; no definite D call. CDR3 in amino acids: CASSPGEYGYTF. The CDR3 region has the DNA TGTGCCAGTAGCCCCGGAGAATATGGCTACACCTTC.